A selection of T cell receptor beta chains follows, all from one sample in a study of T cell changes during pregnancy in multiple sclerosis. Generated by immunoSEQ multiplex PCR, the TCRdb table keeps only in-frame clones and is missing some. The sample includes fewer than 40,000 clones, about 92% seen only once; the top ten take about 5%. The starting material was CD8+ T cells from peripheral blood mononuclear cells, obtained in the first trimester of pregnancy. These receptors all come from a female donor with multiple sclerosis, enrolled in a pregnancy study. Each CDR3 is given with its conserved first and last residue. The order of the fields is clone size, V gene, J gene, CDR3 length, D gene, CDR3 protein, CDR3 DNA. The D gene is left open where the match is weak. Clone sizes are given selectively: once, few, many, or a class where the clone is expanded.

once	TRBV28	TRBJ2-7	13	.	CASSFSGVPEQYF	TGTGCCAGCAGTTTTTCCGGGGTTCCCGAGCAGTACTTC
.	TRBV25-1	TRBJ1-1	14	TRBD1	CASSDLQGVTEAFF	TGTGCCAGCAGTGACCTACAGGGGGTAACTGAAGCTTTCTTT
.	TRBV30	TRBJ1-2	13	.	CAWSGAHWQGYTF	TGTGCCTGGAGTGGGGCCCATTGGCAGGGCTACACCTTC
few	TRBV29-1	TRBJ2-2	13	TRBD1	CSVRGQGPGELFF	TGCAGCGTTAGGGGACAGGGGCCCGGGGAGCTGTTTTTT
once	TRBV10-1	TRBJ2-2	18	TRBD1	CASSDLREDRGNTGELFF	TGCGCCAGCAGTGATTTAAGAGAGGACAGGGGTAACACCGGGGAGCTGTTTTTT
.	TRBV27	TRBJ2-7	17	TRBD2	CASSFGTSGLGTYEQYF	TGTGCCAGCAGTTTTGGTACTAGCGGGCTTGGCACCTACGAGCAGTACTTC
.	TRBV7-9	TRBJ1-2	12	TRBD1	CASTGTGSGYTF	TGTGCCAGCACCGGGACAGGGTCTGGCTACACCTTC
.	TRBV5-1	TRBJ1-5	14	TRBD1	CASSPGDSLQPQHF	TGCGCCAGCAGCCCGGGGGACAGTTTGCAGCCCCAGCATTTT
.	TRBV19	TRBJ2-7	15	.	CASSIAAGEFYEQYF	TGTGCCAGTAGTATAGCGGCAGGGGAATTCTACGAGCAGTACTTC
.	TRBV7-9	TRBJ1-1	17	.	CASSPGGGGFMNTEAFF	TGTGCCAGCAGCCCCGGGGGGGGAGGATTCATGAACACTGAAGCTTTCTTT
.	TRBV7-2	TRBJ2-7	16	TRBD1	CASNDPGGTDYYEQYF	TGTGCCAGCAACGATCCCGGTGGGACAGATTACTACGAGCAGTACTTC